This is a list of T cell receptor beta chains from one sample in a study of lymphopenia after photon versus proton radiotherapy. Profiled with immunoSEQ multiplex PCR; TCRdb holds only in-frame clones, not every one. The repertoire consists of 50,000 to 70,000 clones, with 87% occurring once and the leading ten covering roughly 12%. The material sequenced was peripheral blood, taken from a patient treated with proton-based radiotherapy. All receptors derive from an elderly man with esophageal cancer. Each CDR3 is given with its conserved first and last residue. The order of the fields is J gene, clone size, D gene, V gene, CDR3 length, CDR3 DNA, CDR3 protein. D genes are given only for firm matches. Clone size, where shown, is once, few, many, or a class for clones that have expanded.

TRBJ2-5,-,TRBD1,TRBV11-2,15,TGTGCCAGCAGCCCTGACAGGGGGTGGGTAGGGACCCAGTACTTC,CASSPDRGWVGTQYF
TRBJ2-3,once,-,TRBV15,15,TGTGCCACCAGCACCAGAGGTGCAATATCAGATACGCAGTATTTT,CATSTRGAISDTQYF
TRBJ2-7,-,-,TRBV4-1,18,TGCGCCAGCAGCCACCCCCGGGCACTACCATTCTCCTCCTACGAGCAGTACTTC,CASSHPRALPFSSYEQYF
TRBJ2-1,few,-,TRBV18,13,TGTGCCAGCTCACCTCTGGGGGCGGGACAGCAGTTCTTC,CASSPLGAGQQFF
TRBJ1-6,-,-,TRBV7-8,15,TGTGCCAGCAGCCGTCAAAGGGCGCGTAATTCACCCCTCCACTTT,CASSRQRARNSPLHF
TRBJ2-2,once,-,TRBV5-1,16,TGCGCCAGCAGCTTCTACATGAGTTCGAACACCGGGGAGCTGTTTTTT,CASSFYMSSNTGELFF
TRBJ1-6,-,-,TRBV19,20,TGTGCCAGTAGTAGAGGTCCGGGACAACGATTGAGCTCCTATAATTCACCCCTCCACTTT,CASSRGPGQRLSSYNSPLHF
TRBJ1-5,-,-,TRBV2,12,TGTGCCAGTGGGGACACCTATCAGCCCCAGCATTTT,CASGDTYQPQHF
TRBJ2-5,-,-,TRBV25-1,14,TGTGCCAGCAGTGAGTGGGGAATGTCGGAGACCCAGTACTTC,CASSEWGMSETQYF
TRBJ2-1,-,TRBD2,TRBV11-3,18,TGTGCCAGCAGCTTAGGTCCGGGACTAGCGGACTCCTACAATGAGCAGTTCTTC,CASSLGPGLADSYNEQFF
TRBJ2-6,-,-,TRBV4-3,16,TGCGCCAGCAGCCAAGCTCGACAGGCTGGGGCCAACGTCCTGACTTTC,CASSQARQAGANVLTF
TRBJ1-5,once,TRBD1,TRBV30,15,TGTGCCTGGAGCCCCCAGGGACAGGGCCCACAGCCCCAGCATTTT,CAWSPQGQGPQPQHF
TRBJ1-1,-,-,TRBV13,13,TGTGCCAGCAGGTCGTTGCCGGGGGCCGAAGCTTTCTTT,CASRSLPGAEAFF
TRBJ1-1,-,-,TRBV5-4,14,TGTGCCAGCAGCTTGGACAACATGAACACTGAAGCTTTCTTT,CASSLDNMNTEAFF
TRBJ1-6,-,-,TRBV19,15,TGTGCCAGTAATTCTGCCGGGGGATCGGGCTCACCCCTCCACTTT,CASNSAGGSGSPLHF
TRBJ1-4,-,-,TRBV7-9,15,TGTGCCAGCAGCTACCTTGAAGCAACTAATGAAAAACTGTTTTTT,CASSYLEATNEKLFF
TRBJ2-7,-,TRBD1,TRBV29-1,13,TGCAGCGTTGGGACAGGGGAGGGCTACGAGCAGTACTTC,CSVGTGEGYEQYF
TRBJ2-1,-,-,TRBV5-6,15,TGTGCCAGCAGCGACCGGGGACTCCCTTCTAATGAGCAGTTCTTC,CASSDRGLPSNEQFF
TRBJ2-7,once,-,TRBV5-4,14,TGTGCCAGCAGCTTCGACTGGCCTCCCTACGAGCAGTACTTC,CASSFDWPPYEQYF
TRBJ1-5,-,-,TRBV11-3,17,TGTGCCAGCAGCTTGCGCTGGGGGGGCATAGGGAATCAGCCCCAGCATTTT,CASSLRWGGIGNQPQHF
TRBJ2-3,-,-,TRBV19,15,TGTGCCAGTAGTACCGATAGGGACCGCACAGATACGCAGTATTTT,CASSTDRDRTDTQYF
TRBJ1-5,-,-,TRBV19,16,TGTGCCAGTAATCCATGGTTGGGGGGGGGACACCAGCCCCAGCATTTT,CASNPWLGGGHQPQHF
TRBJ1-2,-,-,TRBV6-5,13,TGTGCCAGCAGTTACAATAGGGCGGCAGGCTACACCTTC,CASSYNRAAGYTF
TRBJ2-5,-,-,TRBV27,12,TGTGCCAGCAAGGGACACCAAGAGACCCAGTACTTC,CASKGHQETQYF
TRBJ2-5,-,TRBD2,TRBV5-1,15,TGCGCCAGCAGCTTACAAGGGACTAGGGGAGAGACCCAGTACTTC,CASSLQGTRGETQYF
TRBJ2-1,-,-,TRBV11-2,14,TGTGCCAGCAGCTTAGTTGTGACCTCCGATGAGCAGTTCTTC,CASSLVVTSDEQFF
TRBJ2-3,-,-,TRBV7-9,13,TGTGCCAGCAGCCCCTTTTGGATAGATACGCAGTATTTT,CASSPFWIDTQYF
TRBJ1-1,few,-,TRBV9,13,TGTGCCAGCAGCGTAGAGCTGAACACTGAAGCTTTCTTT,CASSVELNTEAFF
TRBJ2-7,-,-,TRBV11-2,15,TGTGCCAGCAGCAATAGCTGGGTGGGCAACTACGAGCAGTACTTC,CASSNSWVGNYEQYF
TRBJ2-1,-,-,TRBV2,14,TGTGCCAGCAGTGCCGGGACGTCTCTCGATGAGCAGTTCTTC,CASSAGTSLDEQFF
TRBJ2-1,once,-,TRBV5-1,15,TGCGCCAGCTCCCGGACAGTGGGGATTTACAATGAGCAGTTCTTC,CASSRTVGIYNEQFF
TRBJ2-3,-,TRBD1,TRBV2,14,TGTGCCAGCAGGGGACAGGGGTCCACAGATACGCAGTATTTT,CASRGQGSTDTQYF
TRBJ2-1,-,TRBD2,TRBV2,15,TGTGCCAGCAGTGAAGGCTTAGCGGGAGGGGCTGAGCAGTTCTTC,CASSEGLAGGAEQFF